The 23 T cell receptor beta chains below come from one sample, sequenced in a study of OX40 agonist ivuxolimab in advanced cancers. Receptors were amplified or captured by the immunoSEQ multiplex PCR assay. TCRdb provides this immuneACCESS table in a form limited to in-frame rearrangements. Some clones are lacking; in checked studies, under half of them reflect an unresolved V gene, and why the rest are absent is not known. Recorded for this sample are about 50,000 clones; about 92% of them occurred a single time. The top ten clonotypes cover 5.5% to 7.5% of the sample. Sequencing was performed on CD4+ or CD8+ T cells sorted from blood, taken in a trial of the OX40 agonist ivuxolimab. These receptors were collected from an adult with an advanced solid tumor such as melanoma, head and neck, liver or kidney cancer.

J is TRBJ1-5 and V is TRBV11-3, with no clear D. Trimming removed 6 bases from V and 5 bases from J, with 11 bases in between. This CDR3 is built from 13 residues. Germline V gene sequence: CDR1 SGHNT, CDR2 YENEEA. The chain's CDR3 is CASSLDWDQPQHF. The CDR3 coding sequence is TGTGCCAGCAGTCTGGACTGGGATCAGCCCCAGCATTTT. Full variable domain (outside the CDR3, taken from reference TRBV11-3 and TRBJ1-5): EAGVVQSPRYKIIEKKQPVAFWCNPISGHNTLYWYLQNLGQGPELLIRYENEEAVDDSQLPKDRFSAERLKGVDSTLKIQPAELGDSAVYLCASSLDWDQPQHFGDGTRLSIL.

The chain is built from TRBV5-1 and TRBJ1-1, with D possibly TRBD1 on 6 matching bases. Germline CDR1 and CDR2: SGHRS and YFSETQ. The CDR3 length is 15 residues. The V gene lost 4 bases and the J gene lost 0 bases, with 13 bases spanning the gap. CDR3 loop: CASSPGRGVNTEAFF. For the CDR3, the DNA is TGCGCCAGCAGCCCTGGGAGGGGGGTGAACACTGAAGCTTTCTTT.

The chain couples TRBV2 to TRBJ2-3; D gene uncertain. This CDR3 spans 13 amino acids. Germline CDR1 reads SNHLY; CDR2 reads FYNNEI. Trimming took 0 bases from V and 6 from J, leaving 7 bases between them. The CDR3 sequence is CASSEARWDTQYF. CDR3 nucleotides: TGTGCCAGCAGTGAAGCGCGGTGGGATACGCAGTATTTT.

This clone was seen only once. V usage is TRBV28 and J usage is TRBJ2-5; 8 bases agree with TRBD1. The germline V gene encodes CDR1 MDHEN and CDR2 SYDVKM. V lost 6 bases and J lost 5; bases outside the gene matches: 8. The CDR3 totals 14 residues. In nucleotides, the CDR3 is TGTGCCAGCAGCCGGTCAGGGGGCGTCGAGACCCAGTACTTC. It is translated as CASSRSGGVETQYF.

The chain couples TRBV4-1 to TRBJ1-5, with D tentatively TRBD1 (6 bases). Per germline, CDR1 MGHRA and CDR2 YSYEKL. V dropped 4 bases and J dropped 7 bases, with 17 bases sitting between them. CDR3 length: 15 amino acids. The CDR3 DNA is TGCGCCAGCAGCCGGACTACAGGGACGGACCAGCCCCAGCATTTT. This gives the protein CASSRTTGTDQPQHF.

The chain is built from TRBV9 and TRBJ1-3; possible D gene TRBD1, 5 bases. The length of the CDR3 is 17 residues. The V end was cut by 0 bases, the J end by 5 bases, with 18 bases between. The germline V gene has CDR1 SGDLS and CDR2 YYNGEE. This CDR3 reads CASSVVPMETERNTIYF. CDR3 DNA sequence: TGTGCCAGCAGCGTAGTTCCAATGGAGACAGAAAGAAACACCATATATTTT.

The CDR3 DNA follows: TGTGCCAGCAGCCTTGGACAGGGGTGGGACGAGCAGTACTTC. Amino acid sequence: CASSLGQGWDEQYF. This chain links TRBV14 with TRBJ2-7, with 9 bases aligning to TRBD1. Trimming at V came to 4 bases and at J to 5 bases, leaving 6 bases not matched to a gene. CDR1 SGHDN and CDR2 FVKESK come from the germline V gene. The CDR3 covers 14 residues.

The CDR3 DNA sequence: TGTGCCAGCAGTTTCCTAGGAGATCAGCCCCAGCATTTT. As protein: CASSFLGDQPQHF. The chain combines TRBV27 with TRBJ1-5; D remains unclear. Germline V gene lookup returns CDR1 MNHEY and CDR2 SMNVEV (reference sequence). The CDR3 is 13 residues long. V lost 3 bases and J 5 bases, leaving 8 bases between the germline ends.

Here the CDR3 DNA reads TGTGCCAGCAGCTTGGGGCAGGGGGCAAACATTCAGTACTTC. As protein: CASSLGQGANIQYF. The J gene is TRBJ2-4, the V gene TRBV11-2, with 8 bases identical to TRBD1. CDR3 length: 14 amino acids. Germline loops: CDR1 SGHAT, CDR2 FQNNGV. V dropped 3 bases and J dropped 6; count of bases not matched to a gene: 4. The full variable domain, completed using reference TRBV11-2 and TRBJ2-4, is EAGVAQSPRYKIIEKRQSVAFWCNPISGHATLYWYQQILGQGPKLLIQFQNNGVVDDSQLPKDRFSAERLKGVDSTLKIQPAKLEDSAVYLCASSLGQGANIQYFGAGTRLSVL.

The chain has TRBV19 and TRBJ2-7; D not certain. The CDR3 is made up of 14 amino acids. With 4 bases removed from V and 1 base from J, the gap between germline ends came to 11 bases. Germline lookup yields CDR1 LNHDA and CDR2 SQIVND (reference sequence). CDR3 bases: TGTGCCAGTAGTACGGCGGTATCATCCTACGAGCAGTACTTC. Translating it yields CASSTAVSSYEQYF.

V is TRBV4-3 and J is TRBJ2-2; 8 nucleotides line up with TRBD1. Germline V gene sequence: CDR1 LGHNA, CDR2 YSLEER. With V trimmed by 4 bases and J by 3 bases, 4 bases remained unmatched. CDR3 length: 15 amino acids. Here the CDR3 DNA reads TGCGCCAGCAGCCGCCTGACAGGGGACACCGGGGAGCTGTTTTTT. Protein product: CASSRLTGDTGELFF.

This rearrangement joins TRBV7-6 to TRBJ2-1, with TRBD2 matching over 9 bases. The CDR3 consists of 17 residues. The ends lost 6 bases at V and 3 bases at J; junction bases unmatched: 12. Germline CDR1 reads SGHVS; CDR2 reads FNYEAQ. This CDR3 is CASRLTSGPPIYNEQFF. DNA for the CDR3: TGTGCCAGCAGGCTTACTAGCGGGCCACCAATCTACAATGAGCAGTTCTTC.

Details on this clone: The same CDR3 arises from other DNA sequences in this sample as well. The chain uses TRBV5-1 and TRBJ2-5; D call uncertain. V shed 0 bases and J shed 5 bases, with 5 bases lying between them. CDR1 SGHRS and CDR2 YFSETQ come from the germline V gene. The CDR3 has 12 amino acids. The CDR3 here is CASSLGVETQYF. CDR3 bases: TGCGCCAGCAGCTTGGGGGTGGAGACCCAGTACTTC.

This rearrangement joins TRBV5-6 to TRBJ2-7; TRBD2 matches at 7 bases. Germline V lookup: CDR1 SGHDT, CDR2 YYEEEE. V dropped 0 bases and J dropped 2; count of bases not matched to a gene: 5. This CDR3 is 15 amino acids long. The CDR3 sequence is CASSLEGGGPYEQYF. The CDR3 nucleotides read TGTGCCAGCAGCTTGGAAGGCGGGGGACCCTACGAGCAGTACTTC.

The rearrangement uses TRBV7-9 and TRBJ1-2; no reliable D call. The germline V gene has CDR1 SEHNR and CDR2 FQNEAQ (reference sequence). The CDR3 length is 13 residues. Trimming cost V 4 bases and J 4 bases, with 10 bases left between them. CDR3 DNA sequence: TGTGCCAGCAGCTACGAGGGTGGCTATGGCTACACCTTC. This translates into CASSYEGGYGYTF. Variable domain in full (rest from reference TRBV7-9 and TRBJ1-2): DTGVSQNPRHKITKRGQNVTFRCDPISEHNRLYWYRQTLGQGPEFLTYFQNEAQLEKSRLLSDRFSAERPKGSFSTLEIQRTEQGDSAMYLCASSYEGGYGYTFGSGTRLTVV.

This chain connects TRBV11-2 to TRBJ2-1; D is undetermined. The germline V gene encodes CDR1 SGHAT and CDR2 FQNNGV. V was pared by 3 bases and J by 7 bases, with 7 bases between. The CDR3 consists of 12 residues. The CDR3 spells CASSFDGNEQFF. The CDR3 coding sequence is TGTGCCAGCAGCTTCGACGGAAATGAGCAGTTCTTC.

The V and J genes are TRBV6-5 and TRBJ2-1; 8 bases line up with TRBD2. V shed 5 bases, J shed 9 bases, and the junction held 9 bases outside the gene matches. There are 14 residues in the CDR3. Looked up from germline, CDR1 is MNHEY and CDR2 is SVGAGI. DNA for the CDR3: TGTGCCAGCAGTGTCCAGGGACTAGACGGTGAGCAGTTCTTC. It yields the protein CASSVQGLDGEQFF.

The chain joins TRBV6-5 to TRBJ2-1; the match to TRBD1 covers 10 bases. Germline V CDR1 and CDR2: MNHEY, SVGAGI. The CDR3 loop spans 13 amino acids. V was pared by 9 bases and J by 5 bases, with 4 bases of the junction left unmatched. The CDR3 nucleotides are TGTGCCAGTACCGGGACAGGGGACAATGAGCAGTTCTTC. Residues: CASTGTGDNEQFF.

This rearrangement joins TRBV27 to TRBJ2-5, with 8 bases that match TRBD1. The CDR3 has 14 amino acids. Germline lookup yields CDR1 MNHEY and CDR2 SMNVEV (reference sequence). With 7 bases clipped from V and 6 bases from J, the junction kept 10 bases outside the gene matches. This chain's CDR3 is CASTGETGEKTQYF. The CDR3 nucleotides read TGTGCCAGCACTGGAGAGACAGGGGAAAAGACCCAGTACTTC.

V gene TRBV28 combines with J gene TRBJ2-2; D gene ambiguous. Germline V gene lookup returns CDR1 MDHEN and CDR2 SYDVKM. This CDR3 has 15 amino acids. Trimming stripped 3 bases from V and 6 bases from J, with 14 bases between. The chain's CDR3 is CASSLGNQLAGELFF. CDR3 DNA sequence: TGTGCCAGCAGTTTGGGCAACCAACTGGCCGGGGAGCTGTTTTTT.

The chain joins TRBV4-1 to TRBJ2-3, with 8 bases that match TRBD2. Germline V gene data show CDR1 as MGHRA and CDR2 as YSYEKL. Losses at the gene ends were 4 bases for V and 6 bases for J; bases not matched to a gene: 6. This CDR3 is 14 amino acids long. For the CDR3, the DNA is TGCGCCAGCAGCCTTGGTAGCGGGGTTGATACGCAGTATTTT. Residues: CASSLGSGVDTQYF.

The chain couples TRBV9 to TRBJ2-7; D is undetermined. This CDR3 spans 13 amino acids. V gave up 0 bases and J gave up 4 bases, with 8 bases separating them. Germline V lookup: CDR1 SGDLS, CDR2 YYNGEE. This chain's CDR3 is CASSVEVGYEQYF. The CDR3 coding sequence is TGTGCCAGCAGCGTAGAAGTGGGGTACGAGCAGTACTTC.

The rearrangement joins TRBV6-5 to TRBJ2-4; D uncertain. CDR1 and CDR2 (germline): MNHEY, SVGAGI. This CDR3 is 16 amino acids long. The V and J ends lost 0 bases and 5 bases respectively, with 14 bases between them. Here the CDR3 reads CASSYSTIAAQNIQYF. The CDR3 DNA reads TGTGCCAGCAGTTACTCGACGATAGCCGCCCAAAACATTCAGTACTTC.